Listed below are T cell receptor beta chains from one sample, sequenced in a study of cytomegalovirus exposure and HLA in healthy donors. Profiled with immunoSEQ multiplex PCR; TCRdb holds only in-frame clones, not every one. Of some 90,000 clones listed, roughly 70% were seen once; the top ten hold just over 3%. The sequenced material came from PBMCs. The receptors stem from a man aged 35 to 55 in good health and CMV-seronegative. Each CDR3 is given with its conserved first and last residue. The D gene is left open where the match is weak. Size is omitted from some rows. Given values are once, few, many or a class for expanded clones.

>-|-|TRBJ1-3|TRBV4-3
CASSPGGVKGNTIYF
TGCGCCAGCAGCCCCGGCGGCGTGAAGGGAAACACCATATATTTT
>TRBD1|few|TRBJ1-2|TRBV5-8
CASSLRTGTGGYTF
TGTGCCAGCAGCCTAAGGACAGGAACAGGTGGCTACACCTTC
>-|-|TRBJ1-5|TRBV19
CASSWRRGVLRYNSNQPQHF
TGTGCCAGTAGTTGGCGCCGGGGGGTCCTAAGATACAATAGCAATCAGCCCCAGCATTTT
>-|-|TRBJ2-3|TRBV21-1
CASSKAGHRAPDTQYF
TGTGCCAGCAGCAAAGCCGGTCACAGGGCCCCAGATACGCAGTATTTT
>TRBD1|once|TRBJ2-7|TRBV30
CAWQGDRDSDEQYF
TGTGCCTGGCAAGGGGACAGGGACTCTGACGAGCAGTACTTC
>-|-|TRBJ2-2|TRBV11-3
CASSLQAVTGELFF
TGTGCCAGCAGCTTACAGGCCGTGACCGGGGAGCTGTTTTTT
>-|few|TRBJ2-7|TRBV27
CASSFYYEQYF
TGTGCCAGCAGTTTTTACTACGAGCAGTACTTC
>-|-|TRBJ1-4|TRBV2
CASRAGDTNEKLFF
TGTGCCAGCAGAGCAGGGGACACAAATGAAAAACTGTTTTTT
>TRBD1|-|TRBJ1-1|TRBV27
CASSDRADTEAFF
TGTGCCAGCAGCGACAGGGCCGACACTGAAGCTTTCTTT
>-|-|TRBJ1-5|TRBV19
CASSIGGGGQPQHF
TGTGCCAGTAGTATTGGCGGGGGTGGTCAGCCCCAGCATTTT
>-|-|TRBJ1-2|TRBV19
CASSMDTAANYGYTF
TGTGCCAGTAGTATGGACACAGCAGCTAACTATGGCTACACCTTC
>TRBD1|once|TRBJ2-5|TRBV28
CASLPTGTGREQYF
TGTGCCAGCCTCCCGACAGGGACAGGGAGGGAGCAGTACTTC
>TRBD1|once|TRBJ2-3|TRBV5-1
CASSLGQGDNTDTQYF
TGCGCCAGCAGCTTGGGACAGGGGGACAATACAGATACGCAGTATTTT
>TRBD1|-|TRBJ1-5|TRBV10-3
CAIRGTENQPQHF
TGTGCCATCAGGGGGACAGAGAATCAGCCCCAGCATTTT
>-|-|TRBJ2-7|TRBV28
CASSREYEQYF
TGTGCCAGCAGTAGGGAGTACGAGCAGTACTTC
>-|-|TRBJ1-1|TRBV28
CASRRGEAFF
TGTGCCAGCAGAAGGGGGGAAGCTTTCTTT
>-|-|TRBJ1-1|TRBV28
CASNWGGYTEAFF
TGTGCCAGCAACTGGGGGGGGTACACTGAAGCTTTCTTT
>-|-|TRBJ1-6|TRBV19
CASSISGWGPGRENSPLHF
TGTGCCAGTAGTATTTCGGGATGGGGGCCTGGAAGGGAAAATTCACCCCTCCACTTT
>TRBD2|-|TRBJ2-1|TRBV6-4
CASSVAGESDEQFF
TGTGCCAGCAGTGTAGCGGGGGAGAGCGATGAGCAGTTCTTC
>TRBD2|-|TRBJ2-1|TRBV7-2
CASSLVAGVSSYNEQFF
TGTGCCAGCAGCTTAGTAGCGGGGGTAAGCTCCTACAATGAGCAGTTCTTC
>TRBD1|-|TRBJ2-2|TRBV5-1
CASSSQGADGELFF
TGCGCCAGCAGTTCACAGGGGGCTGACGGGGAGCTGTTTTTT
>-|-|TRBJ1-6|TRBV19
CASSIQDRGSPLHF
TGTGCCAGTAGTATCCAAGACCGGGGTTCACCCCTCCACTTT
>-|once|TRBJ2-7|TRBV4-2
CASSPVSGPYEQYF
TGTGCCAGCAGCCCAGTGTCAGGGCCCTACGAGCAGTACTTC
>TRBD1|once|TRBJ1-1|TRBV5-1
CASSPAYVNRDRAPEAFF
TGCGCCAGCAGCCCTGCGTACGTTAACCGGGACAGGGCACCTGAAGCTTTCTTT
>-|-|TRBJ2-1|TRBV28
CASSLIRGLHNEQFF
TGTGCCAGCAGTTTAATCCGGGGTTTGCACAATGAGCAGTTCTTC